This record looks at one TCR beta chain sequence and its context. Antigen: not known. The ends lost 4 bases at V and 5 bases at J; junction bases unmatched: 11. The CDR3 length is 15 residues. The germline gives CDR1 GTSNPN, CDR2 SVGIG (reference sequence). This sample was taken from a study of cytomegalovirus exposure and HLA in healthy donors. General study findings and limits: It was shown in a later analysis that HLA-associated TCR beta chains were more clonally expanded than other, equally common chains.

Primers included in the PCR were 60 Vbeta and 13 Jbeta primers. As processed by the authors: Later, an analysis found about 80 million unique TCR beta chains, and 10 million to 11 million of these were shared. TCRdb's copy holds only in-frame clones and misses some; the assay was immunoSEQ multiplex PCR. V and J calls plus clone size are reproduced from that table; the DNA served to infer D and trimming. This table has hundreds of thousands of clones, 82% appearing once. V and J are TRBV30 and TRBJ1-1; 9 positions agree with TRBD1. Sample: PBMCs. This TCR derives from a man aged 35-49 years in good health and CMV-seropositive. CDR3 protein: CAWTLGTGLGTEAFF. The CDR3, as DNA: TGTGCCTGGACCCTAGGGACAGGGCTAGGGACTGAAGCTTTCTTT.